The rows below give T cell receptor beta chains drawn from one sample of a study of human T cells and chemical hapten exposure. Each CDR3 protein is one row after TCRdb ran MiXCR on the RACE reads. This sample has more than 150,000 distinct CDR3 sequences, with approximately 24% found just once. The sequences come from whole blood, collected in connection with sensitization to the hapten diphenylcyclopropenone (DPC). The receptors derive from a woman aged 40 to 49 with alopecia areata. Some clones in this sample may be carry-over from other donors' samples. Each CDR3 is given with its conserved first and last residue. D genes are given only for firm matches. Size is stated for part of the rows, as once, few or many counts, or as a class when the clone is expanded.

TRBJ1-2,NA,TRBV6-5,NA,CASRHGAVGYTF,TGTGCCAGCAGGCACGGCGCAGTAGGCTACACCTTC
TRBJ1-1,NA,TRBV7-9,NA,CASSFGGQQNTEAFF,TGTGCCAGCAGCTTTGGGGGGCAGCAGAACACTGAAGCTTTCTTT
TRBJ1-2,NA,TRBV3-1,few,CASSPRDSNYGYTF,TGTGCCAGCAGCCCCCGGGACTCTAACTATGGCTACACCTTC
TRBJ2-2,NA,TRBV7-9,many,CASRRDTQGSTGELFF,TGTGCCAGCAGACGCGATACCCAGGGGAGCACCGGGGAGCTGTTTTTT
TRBJ2-3,TRBD1,TRBV6-2/TRBV6-3,NA,CASSYDRASTDTQYF,TGTGCCAGCAGCTACGACAGGGCTAGCACAGATACGCAGTATTTT
TRBJ1-1,NA,TRBV6-5,few,CASSPGGVEAFF,TGTGCCAGCAGCCCTGGGGGTGTTGAAGCTTTCTTT
TRBJ2-1,TRBD2,TRBV7-2,NA,CASSFSLGAGRYNEQFF,TGTGCCAGCAGCTTCAGTCTGGGAGCGGGACGATACAATGAGCAGTTCTTC
TRBJ2-7,TRBD1,TRBV4-2,few,CASSQEVWLGQSSYEQYF,TGTGCCAGCAGCCAAGAAGTCTGGCTGGGACAGAGCTCCTACGAGCAGTACTTC
TRBJ2-5,NA,TRBV10-3,NA,CAIRADQETQYF,TGTGCCATCAGGGCGGACCAAGAGACCCAGTACTTC
TRBJ2-7,TRBD1,TRBV12-3/TRBV12-4,few,CASSQGAGEQYF,TGTGCCAGCAGTCAGGGGGCTGGCGAGCAGTACTTC
TRBJ2-7,NA,TRBV4-2,NA,CASSQELDGDTEQYF,TGTGCCAGCAGCCAAGAACTGGACGGGGACACCGAGCAGTACTTC
TRBJ1-6,TRBD1,TRBV12-3/TRBV12-4,many,CASSRPRQGRNSPLHF,TGTGCCAGCAGTCGCCCGAGACAGGGCAGAAATTCACCCCTCCACTTT
TRBJ2-5,NA,TRBV7-9,few,CASSIGTAYQETQYF,TGTGCCAGCAGCATCGGGACCGCGTACCAAGAGACCCAGTACTTC
TRBJ1-6,TRBD1,TRBV27,NA,CASSFLQGNSPLHF,TGTGCCAGCAGTTTCTTACAGGGGAATTCACCCCTCCACTTT
TRBJ2-3,NA,TRBV7-2,NA,CASSPQGGGTDTQYF,TGTGCCAGCAGCCCGCAGGGGGGCGGCACAGATACGCAGTATTTT
TRBJ2-1,NA,TRBV4-3,few,CASSQEPQDPYNEQFF,TGCGCCAGCAGCCAAGAACCACAGGACCCCTACAATGAGCAGTTCTTC
TRBJ2-1,NA,TRBV5-5,many,CASSSGRGGYNEQFF,TGTGCCAGCAGCTCTGGCAGGGGGGGATACAATGAGCAGTTCTTC
TRBJ2-7,NA,TRBV18,few,CASSPGLYSYEQYF,TGTGCCAGCTCACCTGGCTTGTATTCGTACGAGCAGTACTTC
TRBJ2-1,NA,TRBV6-5,NA,CASSFGTPQGEQFF,TGTGCCAGCAGTTTCGGGACCCCACAGGGTGAGCAGTTCTTC
TRBJ1-2,TRBD1,TRBV20-1,few,CSALGTGGVDGYTF,TGCAGTGCTCTCGGGACAGGGGGCGTTGACGGCTACACCTTC
TRBJ1-2,TRBD1,TRBV7-2,few,CASSLGPGQGLGYTF,TGTGCCAGCAGCTTAGGGCCCGGACAGGGCCTTGGCTACACCTTC
TRBJ2-1,TRBD1,TRBV5-1,NA,CASSYPQGEQFF,TGCGCCAGCAGCTACCCACAGGGGGAGCAGTTCTTC
TRBJ1-2,NA,TRBV7-2,NA,CASSLEWGRTNYGYTF,TGTGCCAGCAGCTTAGAATGGGGCAGGACAAACTATGGCTACACCTTC
TRBJ1-4,TRBD1,TRBV20-1,NA,CSARSGTVVEKLFF,TGCAGTGCTAGGTCCGGGACAGTCGTCGAAAAACTGTTTTTT
TRBJ2-7,NA,TRBV7-2,few,CASSRGKGLEQYF,TGTGCCAGCAGCCGGGGTAAGGGGCTTGAGCAGTACTTC
TRBJ2-3,NA,TRBV7-2,NA,CASSLRPGPSTDTQYF,TGTGCCAGCAGCTTACGCCCGGGACCTAGCACAGATACGCAGTATTTT
TRBJ2-1,TRBD1,TRBV15,few,CATSRDPRQGLNEQFF,TGTGCCACCAGCAGAGATCCCCGACAGGGTCTCAATGAGCAGTTCTTC
TRBJ1-1,TRBD1,TRBV5-5,few,CASSRETGKNTEAFF,TGTGCCAGCAGCAGAGAGACAGGGAAGAACACTGAAGCTTTCTTT
TRBJ2-7,TRBD2,TRBV28,few,CASSFGTTSASYEQYF,TGTGCCAGCAGTTTTGGAACGACTAGCGCATCCTACGAGCAGTACTTC
TRBJ1-1,NA,TRBV14,NA,CASSQARVEAFF,TGTGCCAGCAGCCAAGCCCGGGTTGAAGCTTTCTTT
TRBJ2-7,NA,TRBV6-1,NA,CASSEALGSLDEQYF,TGTGCCAGCAGTGAAGCGCTGGGTTCCCTAGACGAGCAGTACTTC
TRBJ2-5,NA,TRBV18,NA,CASSPDAGQETQYF,TGTGCCAGCTCACCGGACGCGGGACAAGAGACCCAGTACTTC
TRBJ1-4,TRBD1,TRBV28,few,CASSSTGTGVKLFF,TGTGCCAGCAGTTCAACCGGGACAGGGGTAAAACTGTTTTTT
TRBJ2-2,TRBD1,TRBV11-2,NA,CASSFLRGRTAGELFF,TGTGCCAGCAGCTTTCTTAGGGGGCGAACGGCCGGGGAGCTGTTTTTT
TRBJ2-1,TRBD2,TRBV10-3,few,CATKAGEDNEQFF,TGTGCCACCAAAGCGGGAGAAGACAATGAGCAGTTCTTC
TRBJ1-5,NA,TRBV7-8,many,CASSLGPVSNQPQHF,TGTGCCAGCAGCTTAGGCCCGGTTAGCAATCAGCCCCAGCATTTT
TRBJ2-3,NA,TRBV29-1,NA,CGGAGVASTDTQYF,TGCGGGGGGGCGGGAGTAGCTAGCACAGATACGCAGTATTTT
TRBJ2-7,NA,TRBV7-9,once,CASGSWAEPYEQYF,TGTGCCAGCGGTTCCTGGGCAGAGCCCTACGAGCAGTACTTC
TRBJ2-7,TRBD1,TRBV20-1,few,CSAGGGTGGYEQYF,TGCAGTGCTGGAGGTGGGACAGGGGGCTACGAGCAGTACTTC
TRBJ2-6,NA,TRBV5-1,many,CASSDSSGANVLTF,TGCGCCAGCAGCGACAGCTCTGGGGCCAACGTCCTGACTTTC
TRBJ2-2,NA,TRBV3-1,few,CASSRGRELFF,TGTGCCAGCAGCCGAGGAAGGGAGCTGTTTTTT
TRBJ1-2,TRBD1,TRBV29-1,few,CSVDDRGNYGYTF,TGCAGCGTTGATGACAGGGGTAACTATGGCTACACCTTC
TRBJ2-6,TRBD1,TRBV7-2,NA,CASSLYAGGWTGANVLTF,TGTGCCAGCAGCTTATATGCAGGGGGTTGGACTGGGGCCAACGTCCTGACTTTC
TRBJ2-3,NA,TRBV6-2/TRBV6-3,few,CASSYIPDTQYF,TGTGCCAGCAGTTACATCCCAGATACGCAGTATTTT
TRBJ2-5,NA,TRBV24-1,NA,CATSDADSSGETQYF,TGTGCCACCAGTGATGCGGACAGCTCGGGGGAGACCCAGTACTTC
TRBJ2-7,NA,TRBV29-1,NA,CSVGVGSYEQYF,TGCAGCGTTGGTGTAGGGTCCTACGAGCAGTACTTC
TRBJ2-1,NA,TRBV27,NA,CAGSGSPAGEQFF,TGTGCCGGATCGGGGTCCCCAGCCGGTGAGCAGTTCTTC
TRBJ1-3,NA,TRBV11-2,few,CASSLAGRNTIYF,TGTGCCAGCAGCTTAGCAGGCCGAAACACCATATATTTT
TRBJ1-1,NA,TRBV29-1,NA,CSVDIALNTEAFF,TGCAGCGTTGACATAGCTCTGAACACTGAAGCTTTCTTT
TRBJ1-1,NA,TRBV18,many,CASSPGTRAWEAFF,TGTGCCAGCTCACCCGGGACACGGGCTTGGGAAGCTTTCTTT
TRBJ2-4,NA,TRBV29-1,few,CSVEDEGAYF,TGCAGCGTTGAAGATGAGGGCGCCTACTTC
TRBJ2-7,NA,TRBV7-9,NA,CASSRGGGEPYEQYF,TGTGCCAGCAGCAGGGGGGGGGGCGAACCTTACGAGCAGTACTTC
TRBJ2-3,TRBD2,TRBV6-2/TRBV6-3,NA,CASNNLAGGSDTQYF,TGTGCCAGCAATAATCTAGCGGGAGGCTCAGATACGCAGTATTTT
TRBJ2-7,NA,TRBV29-1,few,CSGAEGPIGEQYF,TGCAGCGGGGCAGAGGGACCGATAGGCGAGCAGTACTTC
TRBJ1-5,NA,TRBV7-2,NA,CASSGRGSNQPQHF,TGTGCCAGCTCTGGACGGGGGAGCAATCAGCCCCAGCATTTT
TRBJ2-1,NA,TRBV15,few,CATSSYRYQGYNEQFF,TGTGCCACCAGCAGCTACCGTTACCAGGGGTACAATGAGCAGTTCTTC
TRBJ2-1,NA,TRBV7-9,few,CASSPRDPYNEQFF,TGTGCCAGCAGCCCGAGGGATCCGTACAATGAGCAGTTCTTC
TRBJ1-5,NA,TRBV7-2,NA,CASSLGGSHQPQHF,TGTGCCAGCAGCTTGGGGGGTAGTCATCAGCCCCAGCATTTT
TRBJ2-7,NA,TRBV28,NA,CASSLRSGALGHEQYF,TGTGCCAGCAGTTTAAGGTCGGGGGCCCTCGGGCACGAGCAGTACTTC